The 8 T cell receptor beta chains presented below share a single source sample, sequenced in a study of monozygotic twins with inflammatory bowel disease. TCRdb reprocessed the 5' RACE reads, keeping one entry per CDR3 protein, no DNA. Its clone listing holds about 380,000 distinct CDR3 sequences. The specimen was blood. The source is a human donor with ulcerative colitis or Crohn's disease, or a healthy co-twin of an affected twin (not recorded which).

The chain recombines TRBV6-6 with TRBJ2-7. This CDR3 has 13 amino acids. CDR1 is MNHNY, CDR2 SVGAGI, per germline (reference sequence). The CDR3 loop reads CASSSVVVYEQYF.

The rearrangement uses TRBV12-3 or TRBV12-4 and TRBJ2-2; TCRdb gives TRBD1 as the D gene, but with no DNA this cannot be confirmed. The CDR3 sequence is 18 residues long. This CDR3 reads CASSLRGLGDRNTGELFF.

The rearrangement joins TRBV7-9 to TRBJ2-1; TCRdb's assignment of TRBD1 cannot be checked, as there is no DNA. Germline CDR1 reads SEHNR; CDR2 reads FQNEAQ (reference sequence). This CDR3 has 14 amino acids. The CDR3 loop is CASSLVSGENEQFF.

The chain recombines TRBV5-1 with TRBJ2-1. Germline V gene sequence: CDR1 SGHRS, CDR2 YFSETQ. The CDR3 runs to 16 residues. CDR3 amino acids: CASSFPLTNGNNEQFF.

The gene calls are TRBV29-1 and TRBJ2-3. Germline values: CDR1 SQVTM, CDR2 ANQGSEA. CDR3 length: 14 amino acids. This CDR3 is CSVDATENTDTQYF.

The chain recombines TRBV4-2 with TRBJ1-6. The germline V gene has CDR1 LGHNA and CDR2 YNFKEQ. This CDR3 is 16 amino acids long. CDR3 residues: CASSQDPSSYNSPLHF.

This CDR3 reads CASSLETRGEQYF. This chain connects TRBV7-2 to TRBJ2-7; the TCRdb D gene call, TRBD2, has no DNA to confirm it. Germline CDR1 is SGHTA and CDR2 is FQGNSA. This CDR3 is 13 amino acids long.

This sequence joins TRBV7-2 and TRBJ1-5; no DNA is available, so the TRBD1 call from TCRdb remains unchecked. Germline loops: CDR1 SGHTA, CDR2 FQGNSA. The CDR3 has 14 residues. The CDR3: CASSHTGSNQPQHF.